Listed below are T cell receptor beta chains from one sample, sequenced in a study of shared clonotypes between healthy human individuals. Some clones are missing from TCRdb's copy, which holds only in-frame ones; the method was immunoSEQ multiplex PCR. The data show roughly 2.2 million clones, just over 90% seen once. Material for sequencing was naive CD4+ T cells from PBMCs. Receptors originate from a man aged 18 to 35 in good health. Some clones in this sample may be carry-over from other donors' samples. The CDR3 runs from the conserved cysteine through the conserved F or W. A D gene is named only where the DNA matches it firmly. Rows give clone size only sometimes, using once, few, many, or a class for an expanded clone.

CDR3: CASSLQQGMGTEAFF
DNA: TGTGCCAGCAGCTTGCAACAGGGGATGGGCACTGAAGCTTTCTTT
size: -
D: TRBD1
V: TRBV5-6
length: 15
J: TRBJ1-1

CDR3: CASSVRQGGEKLFF
DNA: TGTGCCAGCAGTGTGCGACAGGGAGGTGAAAAACTGTTTTTT
size: -
D: TRBD1
V: TRBV2
length: 14
J: TRBJ1-4

CDR3: CASSRLLAGGYNEQFF
DNA: TGCGCCAGCAGCCGGTTACTAGCGGGAGGGTACAATGAGCAGTTCTTC
size: -
D: TRBD2
V: TRBV4-3
length: 16
J: TRBJ2-1

CDR3: CASSDIRGARGYTF
DNA: TGTGCCAGCAGCGATATCCGCGGGGCTCGGGGCTACACCTTC
size: -
D: -
V: TRBV28
length: 14
J: TRBJ1-2

CDR3: CASSWTSQREYF
DNA: TGTGCCAGCAGTTGGACATCCCAACGGGAGTATTTT
size: -
D: -
V: TRBV2
length: 12
J: TRBJ2-3

CDR3: CASSQAQGAGDTQYF
DNA: TGTGCCAGCAGCCAAGCGCAGGGGGCGGGAGATACGCAGTATTTT
size: -
D: TRBD1
V: TRBV5-4
length: 15
J: TRBJ2-3

CDR3: CASSLTVTGEGAFF
DNA: TGTGCCAGCAGTTTAACCGTGACAGGGGAGGGAGCTTTCTTT
size: -
D: TRBD1
V: TRBV28
length: 14
J: TRBJ1-1

CDR3: CASSLLAVTYNEQFF
DNA: TGCGCCAGCAGCCTTCTAGCGGTAACCTACAATGAGCAGTTCTTC
size: -
D: TRBD2
V: TRBV5-1
length: 15
J: TRBJ2-1

CDR3: CASSSAASGPQHF
DNA: TGTGCCAGCAGTTCCGCAGCCTCCGGGCCCCAGCATTTT
size: -
D: -
V: TRBV27
length: 13
J: TRBJ1-5

CDR3: CASSLQGAAETQYF
DNA: TGTGCCAGCAGCCTACAGGGGGCAGCAGAGACCCAGTACTTC
size: -
D: TRBD1
V: TRBV2
length: 14
J: TRBJ2-5

CDR3: CASRPATNRTGLTYEQYF
DNA: TGTGCAAGTCGCCCGGCAACCAACAGGACAGGCCTTACCTACGAGCAGTACTTC
size: -
D: -
V: TRBV12-2
length: 18
J: TRBJ2-7

CDR3: CASSEDNIYGYTF
DNA: TGTGCCAGCAGCGAGGATAATATCTATGGCTACACCTTC
size: -
D: -
V: TRBV5-4
length: 13
J: TRBJ1-2

CDR3: CASSSTSGRVETQYF
DNA: TGCGCCAGCAGCTCCACTAGCGGGAGAGTAGAGACCCAGTACTTC
size: -
D: TRBD2
V: TRBV5-1
length: 15
J: TRBJ2-5

CDR3: CASQPPSTGELFF
DNA: TGTGCCAGCCAGCCTCCAAGTACCGGGGAGCTGTTTTTT
size: -
D: -
V: TRBV18
length: 13
J: TRBJ2-2

CDR3: CASNYGGQETQYF
DNA: TGTGCCAGCAATTATGGGGGCCAAGAGACCCAGTACTTC
size: -
D: -
V: TRBV2
length: 13
J: TRBJ2-5

CDR3: CASHRDSGSEQYF
DNA: TGTGCCAGCCATCGGGACAGCGGGTCCGAGCAGTACTTC
size: -
D: -
V: TRBV2
length: 13
J: TRBJ2-7

CDR3: CASSLDGRNQPQHF
DNA: TGTGCCAGCAGCTTAGACGGACGAAATCAGCCCCAGCATTTT
size: once
D: -
V: TRBV7-2
length: 14
J: TRBJ1-5

CDR3: CASSPPGVGETEAFF
DNA: TGTGCCAGCAGTCCCCCCGGGGTGGGTGAGACTGAAGCTTTCTTT
size: -
D: -
V: TRBV28
length: 15
J: TRBJ1-1

CDR3: CASSNPGRRLGGYTF
DNA: TGTGCCAGCAGCAATCCGGGACGTCGGCTTGGTGGCTACACCTTC
size: -
D: -
V: TRBV6-5
length: 15
J: TRBJ1-2

CDR3: CASSASRGPRRPMDQETQYF
DNA: TGTGCCAGCAGCGCATCCAGGGGCCCCCGGCGGCCCATGGACCAAGAGACCCAGTACTTC
size: once
D: -
V: TRBV13
length: 20
J: TRBJ2-5

CDR3: CASSPGTSLSTDTQYF
DNA: TGCGCCAGCAGCCCAGGGACTAGCCTTAGCACAGATACGCAGTATTTT
size: -
D: TRBD2
V: TRBV5-1
length: 16
J: TRBJ2-3

CDR3: CASSLSGQDYTEAFF
DNA: TGCGCCAGCAGCTTGTCCGGACAGGATTACACTGAAGCTTTCTTT
size: -
D: TRBD1
V: TRBV5-1
length: 15
J: TRBJ1-1

CDR3: CASSPGRGGVERNIQYF
DNA: TGTGCCAGCAGCCCGGGGCGGGGAGGGGTTGAGAGGAACATTCAGTACTTC
size: -
D: TRBD2
V: TRBV7-9
length: 17
J: TRBJ2-4

CDR3: CASSPRAPNTGELFF
DNA: TGTGCCAGCAGTCCCCGGGCCCCGAACACCGGGGAGCTGTTTTTT
size: once
D: -
V: TRBV6-1
length: 15
J: TRBJ2-2

CDR3: CASSYDSSGNTIYF
DNA: TGTGCCAGCAGCTACGACAGCTCTGGAAACACCATATATTTT
size: -
D: -
V: TRBV6-5
length: 14
J: TRBJ1-3

CDR3: CSVAIGQHTDTQYF
DNA: TGCAGCGTTGCTATCGGACAACATACAGATACGCAGTATTTT
size: -
D: -
V: TRBV29-1
length: 14
J: TRBJ2-3

CDR3: CASSYSGGRADEQYF
DNA: TGTGCCAGCAGTTACTCTGGCGGGAGGGCCGACGAGCAGTACTTC
size: -
D: TRBD2
V: TRBV6-5
length: 15
J: TRBJ2-7

CDR3: CASSLGGLSSYNEQFF
DNA: TGTGCCAGCAGCTTGGGAGGCTTAAGCTCCTACAATGAGCAGTTCTTC
size: -
D: -
V: TRBV5-6
length: 16
J: TRBJ2-1